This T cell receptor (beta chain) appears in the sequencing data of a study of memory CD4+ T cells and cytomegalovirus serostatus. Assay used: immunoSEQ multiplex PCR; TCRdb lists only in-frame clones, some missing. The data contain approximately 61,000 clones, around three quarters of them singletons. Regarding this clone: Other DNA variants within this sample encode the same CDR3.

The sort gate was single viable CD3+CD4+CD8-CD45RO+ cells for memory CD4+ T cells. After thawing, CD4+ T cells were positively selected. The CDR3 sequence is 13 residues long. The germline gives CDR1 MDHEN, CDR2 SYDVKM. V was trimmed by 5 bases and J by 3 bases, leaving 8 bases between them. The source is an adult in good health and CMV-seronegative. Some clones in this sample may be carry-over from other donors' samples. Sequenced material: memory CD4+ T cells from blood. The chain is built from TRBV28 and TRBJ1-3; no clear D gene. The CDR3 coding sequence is TGTGCCAGCAGTCTGAATATTGGAAACACCATATATTTT. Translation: CASSLNIGNTIYF.